This TCR beta chain originates from a study of shared clonotypes between healthy human individuals. Only a few counts were recorded for this clone. Here immunoSEQ multiplex PCR was the method, and the copy in TCRdb shows in-frame clones only, minus some. The repertoire holds fewer than 650,000 clones, over 65% seen once, with 10% to 15% in the top ten. Donors were healthy HIV-negative adults without recently reported acute infections or vaccinations. CDR1 MNHEY and CDR2 SMNVEV come from the germline V gene (reference sequence). V shed 0 bases, J shed 8 bases, and the junction held 7 bases outside the gene matches. The length of the CDR3 is 16 residues.

The rearrangement links TRBV27 to TRBJ1-6, with 7 bases matching TRBD1. Input material: PBMCs. The TCR was taken from a middle-aged woman in good health. Some clones in this sample may be carry-over from other donors' samples. The CDR3 nucleotides read TGTGCCAGCAGTTTATCAGCCCGGGACAGATATTCACCCCTCCACTTT. It yields the protein CASSLSARDRYSPLHF.